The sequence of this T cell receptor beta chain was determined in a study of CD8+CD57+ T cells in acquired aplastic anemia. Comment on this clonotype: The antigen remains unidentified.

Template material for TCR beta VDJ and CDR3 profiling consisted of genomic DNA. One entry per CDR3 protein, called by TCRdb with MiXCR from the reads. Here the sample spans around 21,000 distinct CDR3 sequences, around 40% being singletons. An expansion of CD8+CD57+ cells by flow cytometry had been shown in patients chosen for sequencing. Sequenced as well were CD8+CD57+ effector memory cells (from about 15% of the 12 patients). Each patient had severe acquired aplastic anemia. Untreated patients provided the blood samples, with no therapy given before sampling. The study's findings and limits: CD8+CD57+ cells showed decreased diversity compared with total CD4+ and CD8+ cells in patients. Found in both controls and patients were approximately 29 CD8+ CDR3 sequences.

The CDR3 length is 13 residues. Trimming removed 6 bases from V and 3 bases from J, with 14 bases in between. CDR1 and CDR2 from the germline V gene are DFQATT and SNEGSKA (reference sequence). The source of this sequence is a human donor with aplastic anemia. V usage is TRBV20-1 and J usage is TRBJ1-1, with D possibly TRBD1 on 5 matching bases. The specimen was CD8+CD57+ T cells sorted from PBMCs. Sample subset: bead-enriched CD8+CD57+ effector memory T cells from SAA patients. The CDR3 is CSADRGGDTEAFF. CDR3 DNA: TGCAGTGCGGATAGGGGTGGTGACACTGAAGCTTTCTTT.